One sample yielded the 22 T cell receptor beta chains listed below, sequenced in a study of cytomegalovirus exposure and HLA in healthy donors. This PCR relied on a set of 60 Vbeta primers and 13 Jbeta primers. Clones were sequenced by immunoSEQ multiplex PCR, and TCRdb holds only the in-frame ones, with some missing. The sample includes fewer than 85,000 clones, around 72% of them seen just once. The sample consisted of PBMCs. All receptors derive from a woman aged 40 to 50 in good health and CMV-seropositive.

The genes are TRBV21-1 and TRBJ2-7; the table's TRBD2 call for D was not verified on the DNA. TRBV21-1 is shown as a pseudogene. There are 16 residues in the CDR3. In DNA, the CDR3 is TGTGCCAGCAGCAACTGGACTAGCGGAAGCTCCTACGAGCAGTACTTC. It encodes CASSNWTSGSSYEQYF.

This sequence joins TRBV5-1 and TRBJ2-7, with D possibly TRBD1 on 5 matching bases. V was pared by 0 bases and J by 2 bases, with 9 bases between. Germline V gene data show CDR1 as SGHRS and CDR2 as YFSETQ. This CDR3 is 14 amino acids long. The CDR3 here is CASSLGAGTYEQYF. In nucleotides, the CDR3 is TGCGCCAGCAGCTTGGGCGCAGGGACCTACGAGCAGTACTTC.

The V gene is TRBV2, the J gene TRBJ2-7; maybe TRBD2 (5 bases). This CDR3 has 13 residues. Germline CDR1 reads SNHLY; CDR2 reads FYNNEI. Trimming removed 4 bases from V and 3 bases from J, with 10 bases in between. The CDR3 reads CASSGGLIYEQYF. CDR3 DNA sequence: TGTGCCAGCAGTGGAGGGCTGATCTACGAGCAGTACTTC.

The sample holds a few counts of this clone. CDR3 nucleotide sequence: TGTGCCAGTAGCCCCGACACGTCTAATGAAAAACTGTTTTTT. It encodes CASSPDTSNEKLFF. The V and J genes are TRBV19 and TRBJ1-4, with D uncertain. V gave up 6 bases and J gave up 3 bases, with 11 bases separating them. This CDR3 comprises 14 residues. CDR1 and CDR2 (germline): LNHDA, SQIVND (reference sequence).

V gene TRBV5-1 combines with J gene TRBJ2-5, with D tentatively TRBD2 (6 bases). CDR3 length equals 15 residues. Germline loops: CDR1 SGHRS, CDR2 YFSETQ. V lost 4 bases and J 2 bases, leaving 15 bases between the germline ends. CDR3 DNA: TGCGCCAGCAGCCGGAGGGCAGCGTCTCAAGAGACCCAGTACTTC. This sequence encodes CASSRRAASQETQYF.

V and J are TRBV29-1 and TRBJ2-1, with TRBD2 matching over 7 bases. Germline loops: CDR1 SQVTM, CDR2 ANQGSEA. Germline trimming cut 7 bases from V and 9 bases from J; bases unmatched to any gene: 15. The CDR3 extends over 14 amino acids. The CDR3 spells CSGEPSGASGEQFF. CDR3 DNA: TGCAGCGGCGAACCCAGCGGGGCGAGCGGTGAGCAGTTCTTC.

The rearrangement links TRBV29-1 to TRBJ1-4, with a weak D call TRBD1 (5 bases). Deletions cut 3 bases from V and 6 bases from J, with 11 bases between. Germline V gene lookup returns CDR1 SQVTM and CDR2 ANQGSEA. The CDR3 spans 13 residues. The CDR3 loop is CSVDDSRYEKLFF. As DNA, the CDR3 is TGCAGCGTTGACGACAGCCGATATGAAAAACTGTTTTTT.

This clone was seen just once. The chain links TRBV2 to TRBJ2-7, with a tentative D call TRBD1 (6 bases). The CDR3 runs 11 residues. Germline V gives CDR1 SNHLY, CDR2 FYNNEI. Trimming pared 10 bases from V and 4 bases from J, leaving 11 bases between. The CDR3 region is CATSGQYEQYF. The CDR3 nucleotides read TGTGCCACGTCAGGACAGTACGAGCAGTACTTC.

This chain uses TRBV4-2 with TRBJ1-3; D is perhaps TRBD1 (5 bases). Looked up from germline, CDR1 is LGHNA and CDR2 is YNFKEQ. This CDR3 region has 17 residues. Trimming pared 3 bases from V and 3 bases from J, leaving 18 bases between. The CDR3 is CASSHRRQGKGGNTIYF. Written as DNA, the CDR3 is TGTGCCAGCAGCCACCGCCGGCAGGGAAAGGGTGGAAACACCATATATTTT.

The chain uses TRBV19 and TRBJ1-5; the D is unclear. V lost 1 base, J lost 2 bases, and 12 bases lay in between. The CDR3 sequence is 16 residues long. CDR1 LNHDA and CDR2 SQIVND come from the germline V gene (reference sequence). The CDR3 reads CASSIVGMRGNQPQHF. DNA for the CDR3: TGTGCCAGTAGTATAGTGGGGATGAGGGGCAATCAGCCCCAGCATTTT.

This clone was seen only once. The J gene is TRBJ1-6, the V gene TRBV5-1; TRBD1 is a possible D gene (6 bases). The CDR3 is 17 amino acids. CDR1 and CDR2 from the germline V gene are SGHRS and YFSETQ. Trimming took off 5 bases at V and 6 bases at J, with 21 bases between the two ends. The CDR3 bases are TGCGCCAGCAGTCGCACCTCAGGGGCCTTAGGTAATTCACCCCTCCACTTT. This codes for CASSRTSGALGNSPLHF. The full variable domain, with the rest looked up from reference TRBV5-1 and TRBJ1-6, is KAGVTQTPRYLIKTRGQQVTLSCSPISGHRSVSWYQQTPGQGLQFLFEYFSETQRNKGNFPGRFSGRQFSNSRSEMNVSTLELGDSALYLCASSRTSGALGNSPLHFGNGTRLTVT.

The chain is built from TRBV5-1 and TRBJ2-1; 9 bases line up with TRBD2. Germline CDR1 reads SGHRS; CDR2 reads YFSETQ. J lost 5 bases, V lost 0 bases, and 3 bases had no gene match. The CDR3 covers 15 residues. The CDR3 is CASSLGGGDHNEQFF. DNA for the CDR3: TGCGCCAGCAGCTTGGGCGGGGGGGACCACAATGAGCAGTTCTTC.

As regards this clone: One end of the junction varies from germline; a read error may be responsible. This sequence joins TRBV7-7 and TRBJ2-7, with D maybe TRBD2 (7 bases). The CDR3 has 15 residues. CDR1 is SSHAT, CDR2 FNYEAQ, per germline (reference sequence). CDR3 coding DNA: TGTGCTAGCAGCTTAAGAGGGGGGGCGGAATACGAGCAGTACTTC. Translation: CASSLRGGAEYEQYF.

V is TRBV4-1 and J is TRBJ1-2; weak D call: TRBD1 (6 bases). V dropped 3 bases and J dropped 6 bases, with 17 bases sitting between them. Germline loops: CDR1 MGHRA, CDR2 YSYEKL. CDR3 length: 15 amino acids. The CDR3 spells CASSQRLRTEDGYTF. For the CDR3, the DNA is TGCGCCAGCAGCCAGCGCCTTCGGACAGAGGATGGCTACACCTTC.

This clone was counted a single time. This sequence joins TRBV5-1 and TRBJ1-2; 8 bases fit TRBD1. V lost 2 bases to trimming and J lost 4 bases; unmatched junction nucleotides: 7. CDR3 length: 15 residues. Germline V CDR1 and CDR2: SGHRS, YFSETQ. The CDR3 region has the DNA TGCGCCAGCAGCTTAATTCAGGGGGCGAGCTATGGCTACACCTTC. This gives the protein CASSLIQGASYGYTF.

The V gene is TRBV5-1, the J gene TRBJ1-1; TRBD1 matches 11 bases. V was pared by 3 bases and J by 1 base, with 8 bases of the junction left unmatched. Germline assignment: CDR1 SGHRS and CDR2 YFSETQ. The CDR3 is 17 residues long. The CDR3 DNA follows: TGCGCCAGCAGCTGGATGGGACAGGGGGAAGGGAACACTGAAGCTTTCTTT. It yields the protein CASSWMGQGEGNTEAFF.

The gene calls are TRBV12-5 and TRBJ2-3; 8 nucleotides line up with TRBD1. V was pared by 4 bases and J by 2 bases, with 2 bases of the junction left unmatched. Per germline, CDR1 LGHNT and CDR2 FRNRAP. This CDR3 has 14 residues. The CDR3 DNA is TGTGCTAGTGGTTGGGACAGGATCACAGATACGCAGTATTTT. Protein: CASGWDRITDTQYF.

The genes are TRBV9 and TRBJ2-7, with 8 bases lining up with TRBD1. Germline loops: CDR1 SGDLS, CDR2 YYNGEE. The CDR3 consists of 14 residues. Trimming cost V 0 bases and J 3 bases; bases outside gene matches: 2. CDR3 DNA sequence: TGTGCCAGCAGCGTAGGACAGGGGTACTACGAGCAGTACTTC. It specifies CASSVGQGYYEQYF.

The rearrangement uses TRBV9 and TRBJ2-6; D is uncertain. The V end was cut by 0 bases, the J end by 2 bases, with 12 bases between. The germline CDR1 and CDR2 sequences are SGDLS and YYNGEE. The CDR3 consists of 17 residues. DNA for the CDR3: TGTGCCAGCAGCGTAGAAGGAGTTAACGCTGGGGCCAACGTCCTGACTTTC. It encodes CASSVEGVNAGANVLTF.

The J gene is TRBJ1-1, the V gene TRBV28; 10 nucleotides agree with TRBD1. This CDR3 spans 17 amino acids. The junction had 12 bases not matched to a gene; V was cut back by 8 bases and J by 0 bases. The germline V gene encodes CDR1 MDHEN and CDR2 SYDVKM. The CDR3 DNA is TGTGCCAGCCGAACAAGACAGGGGGCTGTCATGAACACTGAAGCTTTCTTT. Translated: CASRTRQGAVMNTEAFF.

This chain connects TRBV5-6 to TRBJ1-6; 7 bases fit TRBD1. V lost 2 bases and J lost 9; bases outside the gene matches: 8. The CDR3 totals 15 residues. CDR1 SGHDT and CDR2 YYEEEE come from the germline V gene. CDR3 in DNA: TGTGCCAGCAGCTTCCGGGACAGAGTGAGTTCACCCCTCCACTTT. As protein: CASSFRDRVSSPLHF.

The chain couples TRBV6-4 to TRBJ2-2; TRBD2 matches 7 bases. The CDR3 runs 16 residues. The germline CDR1 and CDR2 sequences are MRHNA and SNTAGT. The V and J ends lost 0 bases and 4 bases, in that order; junction bases with no gene match: 5. In DNA, the CDR3 is TGTGCCAGCAGTGACTCGGCGGGGGAAGTCACCGGGGAGCTGTTTTTT. Its protein is CASSDSAGEVTGELFF.